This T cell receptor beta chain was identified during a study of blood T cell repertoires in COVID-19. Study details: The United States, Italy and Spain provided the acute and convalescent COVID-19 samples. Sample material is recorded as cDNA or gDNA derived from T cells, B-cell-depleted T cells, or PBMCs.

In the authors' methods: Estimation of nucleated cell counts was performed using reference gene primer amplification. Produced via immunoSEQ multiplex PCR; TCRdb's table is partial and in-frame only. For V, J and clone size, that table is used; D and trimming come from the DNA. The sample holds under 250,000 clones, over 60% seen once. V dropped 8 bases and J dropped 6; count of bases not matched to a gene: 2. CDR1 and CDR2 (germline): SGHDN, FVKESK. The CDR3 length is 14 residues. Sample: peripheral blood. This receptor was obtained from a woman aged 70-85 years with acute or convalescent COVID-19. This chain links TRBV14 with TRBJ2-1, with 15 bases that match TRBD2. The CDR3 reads CASSGLAGGNEQFF. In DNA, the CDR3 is TGTGCCAGCTCGGGACTAGCGGGGGGCAATGAGCAGTTCTTC.